Presented here are 9 T cell receptor beta chains from one specimen sequenced in a study of blood T cell repertoires in COVID-19. Measured with immunoSEQ multiplex PCR; TCRdb has only the in-frame clones, and not every one. This sample has under 100,000 clones, with about 89% found just once. The sequencing sample was made of peripheral blood. The receptors here all came from a human donor in a cohort sampled during active COVID-19.

This chain uses TRBV3-1 (or the pseudogene TRBV3-2) with TRBJ1-1; a possible D gene is TRBD1 (6 bases). This CDR3 is 13 amino acids long. Germline lookup yields CDR1 LGHDT and CDR2 YNNKEL (reference sequence). The V and J ends lost 4 bases and 9 bases respectively, with 15 bases between them. The CDR3 DNA is TGTGCCAGCAGCCTCAGGGCCAGGGGTAAAGCTTTCTTT. Translation gives CASSLRARGKAFF.

This chain joins TRBV30 and TRBJ1-1; TRBD1 matches at 9 bases. V shed 4 bases, J shed 8 bases, and the junction held 11 bases outside the gene matches. CDR3 length: 14 amino acids. Germline V gives CDR1 GTSNPN, CDR2 SVGIG (reference sequence). This CDR3 reads CAWILSADRGEAFF. The CDR3, as DNA: TGTGCCTGGATTCTATCAGCCGACAGGGGGGAAGCTTTCTTT.

This clone occurred once. The CDR3 DNA reads as TGTGCCAGCAGCTTAGACAGTATGGCCGGAAACACCATATATTTT. It codes for CASSLDSMAGNTIYF. The J gene is TRBJ1-3, the V gene TRBV7-3, with D possibly being TRBD1 (5 bases). This CDR3 region has 15 residues. Between the trimmed V and J ends, which lost 2 bases and 4 bases, there was a span of 12 bases. CDR1 and CDR2 (germline): SGHTA, FQGTGA.

The V gene is TRBV18, the J gene TRBJ1-6, with 7 positions matching TRBD1. The V and J ends lost 4 bases and 5 bases, in that order; junction bases with no gene match: 5. Germline V lookup: CDR1 KGHSH, CDR2 LQKENI. This CDR3 contains 15 residues. CDR3 region: CASSLQTGNNSPLHF. The DNA of the CDR3 is TGTGCCAGCTCACTACAGACAGGGAATAATTCACCCCTCCACTTT.

The chain joins TRBV6-1 to TRBJ2-3; D may be TRBD1 (5 bases). The germline V gene has CDR1 MNHNS and CDR2 SASEGT. Trimming left V 3 bases short and J 2 bases short, with 21 bases between. The CDR3 loop spans 18 amino acids. The CDR3: CASSDDSLTILLTDTQYF. CDR3 DNA sequence: TGTGCCAGCAGTGATGACAGCCTTACTATTCTCCTCACAGATACGCAGTATTTT.

V gene TRBV27 combines with J gene TRBJ1-1; 7 nucleotides align to TRBD1. V was clipped by 4 bases and J by 4 bases; unmatched bases: 6. The CDR3 contains 14 residues. Germline lookup yields CDR1 MNHEY and CDR2 SMNVEV (reference sequence). As DNA, the CDR3 is TGTGCCAGCAGTTATCAAACAGGGGTCACTGAAGCTTTCTTT. As protein: CASSYQTGVTEAFF.

The chain combines TRBV7-9 with TRBJ1-4; 8 bases match TRBD1. V was clipped by 5 bases and J by 6 bases; unmatched bases: 8. Germline-derived CDR1 and CDR2 are SEHNR and FQNEAQ (reference sequence). The CDR3 is made up of 15 amino acids. The CDR3 spells CASSQATGDYEKLFF. The CDR3 nucleotides read TGTGCCAGCAGCCAAGCGACAGGGGACTATGAAAAACTGTTTTTT.

The count of this clone is one. The chain joins TRBV6-1 to TRBJ1-1, with TRBD1 matching 9 bases. The CDR3 extends over 16 amino acids. Germline assignment: CDR1 MNHNS and CDR2 SASEGT. Unmatched junction bases numbered 10, after V lost 0 bases and J lost 8 bases. In DNA form, the CDR3 reads TGTGCCAGCAGTGAAGCGCTCGGGACAGGGTCGGCCGAAGCTTTCTTT. Its protein product is CASSEALGTGSAEAFF.

This chain joins TRBV7-9 and TRBJ1-4; 9 positions match TRBD1. There are 13 residues in the CDR3. Germline CDR1 is SEHNR and CDR2 is FQNEAQ (reference sequence). V trimming: 11 bases; J trimming: 7 bases; junction bases outside the gene matches: 8. The CDR3: CAGNRGQGEKLFF. CDR3 nucleotides: TGTGCCGGAAACAGGGGGCAGGGTGAAAAACTGTTTTTT. The variable domain in full, with the rest retrieved from reference TRBV7-9 and TRBJ1-4, is DTGVSQNPRHKITKRGQNVTFRCDPISEHNRLYWYRQTLGQGPEFLTYFQNEAQLEKSRLLSDRFSAERPKGSFSTLEIQRTEQGDSAMYLCAGNRGQGEKLFFGSGTQLSVL.